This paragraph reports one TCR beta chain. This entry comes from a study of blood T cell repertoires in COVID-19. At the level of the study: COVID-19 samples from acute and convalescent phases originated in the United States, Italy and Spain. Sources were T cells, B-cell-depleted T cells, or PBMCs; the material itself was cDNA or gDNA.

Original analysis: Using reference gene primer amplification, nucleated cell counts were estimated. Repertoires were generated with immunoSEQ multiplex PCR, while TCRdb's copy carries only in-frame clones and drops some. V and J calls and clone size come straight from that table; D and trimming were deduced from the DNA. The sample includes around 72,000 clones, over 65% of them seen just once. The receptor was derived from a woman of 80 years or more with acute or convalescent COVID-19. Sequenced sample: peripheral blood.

The CDR3, as DNA: TGTGCCAGCAGCTTCCTACCCACAGATACGCAGTATTTT. Protein sequence: CASSFLPTDTQYF. The chain combines TRBV5-6 with TRBJ2-3; no definite D call. In germline, CDR1 is SGHDT, CDR2 YYEEEE. Trimming pared 2 bases from V and 2 bases from J, leaving 6 bases between. The CDR3 is made up of 13 amino acids.